A selection of T cell receptor beta chains follows, all from one sample in a study of CD8 T cells in Susac syndrome. MiXCR was run by TCRdb on the immunoSEQ multiplex PCR reads, yielding one entry per CDR3 protein. The table has about 210,000 distinct CDR3 sequences, roughly 96% seen once. The sequenced material came from CD4+ T cells from PBMCs. These TCRs come from a human donor with multiple sclerosis. Each CDR3 is given with its conserved first and last residue. A D gene is named only where the DNA matches it firmly. Size values are once, few and many counts, or a class for expanded clones, and some rows have none.

V	size	D	J	DNA	CDR3
TRBV2	.	.	TRBJ2-2	TGTGCCAGCAGGCACAGGGACACCGGGGAGCTGTTTTTT	CASRHRDTGELFF
TRBV25-1	.	.	TRBJ1-4	TGTGCCAGCATGAGGGCAGACGCAAAACTGTTTTTT	CASMRADAKLFF
TRBV14	.	.	TRBJ2-3	TGTGCCAGCAGCGGCCCGGATTGGACAGATACGCAGTATTTT	CASSGPDWTDTQYF
TRBV7-2	.	.	TRBJ1-2	TGTGCCAGCAGGGGGGACTATGGCTACACCTTC	CASRGDYGYTF
TRBV30	.	.	TRBJ1-1	TGTGCCGGCCTTTACAACACTGAAGCTTTCTTT	CAGLYNTEAFF
TRBV5-1	.	.	TRBJ2-6	TGCGCCAGCAGCTTGGGACAGGTTCGCTCTGGGGCCAACGTCCTGACTTTC	CASSLGQVRSGANVLTF
TRBV3-1	.	.	TRBJ2-4	TGTGCCAGCAGCCCTACGAAGGGATCAAACATTCAGTACTTC	CASSPTKGSNIQYF
TRBV20-1	.	.	TRBJ2-5	TGCAGTGCTAGAGATGAATGGACCCCAGAGACCCAGTACTTC	CSARDEWTPETQYF
TRBV29-1	.	.	TRBJ1-2	TGCAGCGCGAATCCCGCCGGAGCCACCAACTATGGCTACACCTTC	CSANPAGATNYGYTF
TRBV30	.	.	TRBJ1-2	TGTGCCTGGAGTTATGGGGCCTATGGCTACACCTTC	CAWSYGAYGYTF
TRBV20-1	.	.	TRBJ1-2	TGCAGTGCTAGAGCCCCAGGAGCTAACTATGGCTACACCTTC	CSARAPGANYGYTF
TRBV28	once	TRBD1	TRBJ2-7	TGTGCCAGCCTGGGACAGGGACGTGCCGAGCAGTACTTC	CASLGQGRAEQYF
TRBV12-5	.	TRBD1	TRBJ1-1	TGTGCTAGTGGCCCTGGTAACAGGGGAGCCTTCGGAGCTTTCTTT	CASGPGNRGAFGAFF
TRBV28	.	.	TRBJ2-7	TGTGCCAGCAGTTTCAACCCTTGGTCACCCGGCTACGAGCAGTACTTC	CASSFNPWSPGYEQYF
TRBV30	.	TRBD2	TRBJ2-3	TGTGCCTGGAGCAAAGCGGGAGCGGCAGATACGCAGTATTTT	CAWSKAGAADTQYF
TRBV12-3/TRBV12-4	.	.	TRBJ1-2	TGTGCCAGCAGTTTTAAGTTTGGCTACACCTTC	CASSFKFGYTF
TRBV20-1	.	TRBD2	TRBJ2-1	TGCAGTGCAAATCGGGGGGGTAGTACTTTAGAGCAGTTCTTC	CSANRGGSTLEQFF
TRBV7-3	.	.	TRBJ2-3	TGTGCCAGCAGCCCCGGGAGCCCGAGCACAGATACGCAGTATTTT	CASSPGSPSTDTQYF
TRBV7-2	few	.	TRBJ2-5	TGTGCCAGCAGCTTGGCCCCACAAGAGACCCAGTACTTC	CASSLAPQETQYF
TRBV30	.	.	TRBJ2-7	TGTGCCTGGAGTGTCGCTTCACAGGACTACGAGCAGTACTTC	CAWSVASQDYEQYF
TRBV19	.	.	TRBJ1-2	TGTGCCAGTAGCCCGGGAAGGAACTATGGCTACACCTTC	CASSPGRNYGYTF
TRBV3-1	.	TRBD2	TRBJ2-1	TGTGCCAGCAGCCAGGGGCGGGGGGGCTACAATGAGCAGTTCTTC	CASSQGRGGYNEQFF
TRBV30	.	.	TRBJ2-7	TGTGCCTGGAACGGGCTAGAAAATCCCTACGAGCAGTACTTC	CAWNGLENPYEQYF
TRBV12-3/TRBV12-4	.	.	TRBJ2-1	TGTGCCAGCAGTTTAGACCGGGTGGACAATGAGCAGTTCTTC	CASSLDRVDNEQFF
TRBV19	.	.	TRBJ1-1	TGTGCCAGTAGTAAAGCAGGGTTGGACCCTGAAGCTTTCTTT	CASSKAGLDPEAFF
TRBV2	.	TRBD2	TRBJ2-4	TGTGCCAGCAGAGGACTAGGCGTTGACATTCAGTACTTC	CASRGLGVDIQYF
TRBV2	.	.	TRBJ2-5	TGTGCCAGCTTTACTCCCGGGTCGGCGGAGACCCAGTACTTC	CASFTPGSAETQYF
TRBV28	.	.	TRBJ2-1	TGTGCCTCCCGGGAGACTAGTCGGAATGAGCAGTTCTTC	CASRETSRNEQFF
TRBV2	.	TRBD2	TRBJ2-1	TGTGCCAGCAACCGAATTGGGAGGGAGCCCTACAATGAGCAGTTCTTC	CASNRIGREPYNEQFF
TRBV3-1	.	.	TRBJ2-2	TGTGCCAGCAGCGTTCGTGCGAACACCGGGGAGCTGTTTTTT	CASSVRANTGELFF
TRBV7-2	.	.	TRBJ1-2	TGTGCCAGCAGCTTAGGGGGAATTAAGGGTGGCTACACCTTC	CASSLGGIKGGYTF
TRBV5-4	.	TRBD1	TRBJ1-2	TGTGCCAGCAGCTTCGCCGGGACAGGCTATGGCTACACCTTC	CASSFAGTGYGYTF
TRBV4-2	.	.	TRBJ1-2	TGTGCCAGCAGCCAAGCGGCAGGTGGCTACACCTTC	CASSQAAGGYTF
TRBV20-1	.	.	TRBJ2-2	TGCAGTGCCCAAGCCGGTCCCCCGAACACCGGGGAGCTGTTTTTT	CSAQAGPPNTGELFF
TRBV20-1	.	TRBD2	TRBJ2-1	TGCAGTGCTCAAAAAGAGGGGCTAGCGGCGTTCCAGTTCTTC	CSAQKEGLAAFQFF
TRBV29-1	.	.	TRBJ2-3	TGCAGCGTTTCGTGGAAATCGGATACGCAGTATTTT	CSVSWKSDTQYF
TRBV12-3/TRBV12-4	.	.	TRBJ2-3	TGTGCCAGCACCGGGACCAACACAGATACGCAGTATTTT	CASTGTNTDTQYF
TRBV19	.	TRBD1	TRBJ2-5	TGTGCCAGTCGACAGGGGTCTGGGGAGACCCAGTACTTC	CASRQGSGETQYF
TRBV2	.	.	TRBJ2-1	TGTGCCAGCAGTGAAGCGCTGGCCCGTGAGCAGTTCTTC	CASSEALAREQFF
TRBV30	.	.	TRBJ2-6	TGTGCCTGGTCGTATCCTGGGGCCAACGTCCTGACTTTC	CAWSYPGANVLTF
TRBV20-1	.	.	TRBJ2-1	TGCAGTGCTACTCCAGGGGGGGGGCAGTTCTTC	CSATPGGGQFF
TRBV29-1	.	TRBD1	TRBJ1-2	TGCAGCGGGGGACAGGACACTCTCTATGGCTACACCTTC	CSGGQDTLYGYTF
TRBV9	.	.	TRBJ2-2	TGTGCCAGCAGCACCAGCGGAGACACCGGGGAGCTGTTTTTT	CASSTSGDTGELFF
TRBV5-1	.	TRBD2	TRBJ2-7	TGCGCCAGCAGCCGGACTAGCGGGAGTCGTTACGAGCAGTACTTC	CASSRTSGSRYEQYF
TRBV20-1	.	TRBD2	TRBJ2-5	TGCAGTGCTAGTATCCGGGGACTAGCTTTCTTTCAAGAGACCCAGTACTTC	CSASIRGLAFFQETQYF
TRBV18	.	.	TRBJ2-2	TGTGCCAGCTCACCACCGGGGGTCGCGAACACCGGGGAGCTGTTTTTT	CASSPPGVANTGELFF
TRBV20-1	.	TRBD2	TRBJ2-2	TGCAGTGCTAGCTCCCCTAGCGGACGTCCGGACACCGGGGAGCTGTTTTTT	CSASSPSGRPDTGELFF
TRBV5-6	.	.	TRBJ1-2	TGTGCCAGCAGCTTGGTGGCGGGGGGCGCGGCTAGAGGCTACACCTTC	CASSLVAGGAARGYTF
TRBV29-1	.	TRBD2	TRBJ2-7	TGCAGCGTTGATGGCGGGAGGAGGAACGAGCAGTACTTC	CSVDGGRRNEQYF
TRBV28	.	TRBD1	TRBJ1-1	TGTGCCAGCAGCGACAGGGGCATGAACACTGAAGCTTTCTTT	CASSDRGMNTEAFF
TRBV12-3/TRBV12-4	.	.	TRBJ1-5	TGTGCCAGCAGTTTTGGTCAGAATCGAGGTCAGCCCCAGCATTTT	CASSFGQNRGQPQHF
TRBV3-1	.	TRBD2	TRBJ2-1	TGTGCCAGCAGCCCTAGCGGGAGGGGCTACAATGAGCAGTTCTTC	CASSPSGRGYNEQFF
TRBV7-2	once	.	TRBJ2-1	TGTGCCAGCAGCTTAGGGCTGAGCAGTCTTAATGAGCAGTTCTTC	CASSLGLSSLNEQFF
TRBV5-1	.	TRBD2	TRBJ2-5	TGCGCCAGCAGCCCTAGCGGGAGGACGAAGAGGGAGACCCAGTACTTC	CASSPSGRTKRETQYF
TRBV6-5	.	.	TRBJ2-1	TGTGCCAGCAGTTACGGACTTGGGGGTGATGAGCAGTTCTTC	CASSYGLGGDEQFF
TRBV24-1	.	.	TRBJ1-2	TGTGCCACCAGTTCGCGAGAAAACTATGGCTACACCTTC	CATSSRENYGYTF
TRBV30	.	TRBD1	TRBJ1-2	TGTGCCTGGCTGGGGGACAGGATCGGCTACACCTTC	CAWLGDRIGYTF
TRBV5-6	.	TRBD1	TRBJ1-5	TGTGCCAGCAGCTCGACAGGGGGCGAGAATCAGCCCCAGCATTTT	CASSSTGGENQPQHF
TRBV20-1	.	.	TRBJ1-2	TGCAGTGCTAGAGATCATGGAGGGTCCCATGGCTACACCTTC	CSARDHGGSHGYTF